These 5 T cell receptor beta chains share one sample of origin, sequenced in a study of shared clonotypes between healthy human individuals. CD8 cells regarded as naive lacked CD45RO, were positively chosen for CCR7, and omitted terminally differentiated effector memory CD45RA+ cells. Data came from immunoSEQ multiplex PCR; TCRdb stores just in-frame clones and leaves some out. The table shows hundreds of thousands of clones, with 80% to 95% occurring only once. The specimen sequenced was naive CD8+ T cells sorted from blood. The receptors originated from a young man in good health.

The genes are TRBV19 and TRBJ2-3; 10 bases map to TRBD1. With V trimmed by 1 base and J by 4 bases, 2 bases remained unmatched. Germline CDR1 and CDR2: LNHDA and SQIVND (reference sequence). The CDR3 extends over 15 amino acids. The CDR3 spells CASSIAGQGADTQYF. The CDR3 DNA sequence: TGTGCCAGTAGTATAGCCGGACAGGGGGCAGATACGCAGTATTTT. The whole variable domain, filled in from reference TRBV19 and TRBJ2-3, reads DGGITQSPKYLFRKEGQNVTLSCEQNLNHDAMYWYRQDPGQGLRLIYYSQIVNDFQKGDIAEGYSVSREKKESFPLTVTSAQKNPTAFYLCASSIAGQGADTQYFGPGTRLTVL.

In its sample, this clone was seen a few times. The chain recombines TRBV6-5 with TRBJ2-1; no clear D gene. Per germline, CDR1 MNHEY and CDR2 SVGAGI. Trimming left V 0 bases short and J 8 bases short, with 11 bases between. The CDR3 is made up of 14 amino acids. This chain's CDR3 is CASSYSWTSYEQFF. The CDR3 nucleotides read TGTGCCAGCAGTTACTCCTGGACGTCTTATGAGCAGTTCTTC.

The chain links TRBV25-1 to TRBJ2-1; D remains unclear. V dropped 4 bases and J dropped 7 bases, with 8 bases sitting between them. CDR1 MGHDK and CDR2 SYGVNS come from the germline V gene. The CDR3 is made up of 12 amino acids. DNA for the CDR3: TGTGCCAGCAGTGGGGGTGCAAATGAGCAGTTCTTC. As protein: CASSGGANEQFF.

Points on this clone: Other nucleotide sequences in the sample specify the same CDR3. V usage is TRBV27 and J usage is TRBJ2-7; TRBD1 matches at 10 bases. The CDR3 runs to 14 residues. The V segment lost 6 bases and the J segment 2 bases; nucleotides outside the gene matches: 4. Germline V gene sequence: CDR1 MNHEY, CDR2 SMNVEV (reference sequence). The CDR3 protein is CASSAGTGAYEQYF. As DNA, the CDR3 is TGTGCCAGCAGCGCCGGGACAGGGGCCTACGAGCAGTACTTC.

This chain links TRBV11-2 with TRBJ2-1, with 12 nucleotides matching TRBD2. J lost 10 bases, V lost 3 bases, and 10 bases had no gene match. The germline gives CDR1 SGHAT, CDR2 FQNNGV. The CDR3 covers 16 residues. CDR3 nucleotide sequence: TGTGCCAGCAGCTTCGCCTGGACTAGCGGGAATGTGGAGCAGTTCTTC. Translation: CASSFAWTSGNVEQFF.